The 18 T cell receptor beta chains presented below share a single source sample, sequenced in a study of T cells in Graves' hyperthyroidism and ophthalmopathy. RNA transcripts were the template for amplifying TCR beta CDR3 regions. A set of HTBI primers served as the primers for a first-round RT-PCR of the TCR CDR3. From the multiplex PCR reads, TCRdb called clonotypes with MiXCR, one entry per CDR3 protein. The sample includes some 600,000 distinct CDR3 sequences, around 45% of them seen just once. Material: peripheral blood or thyroid tissue (not recorded which). The origin of the receptors is a woman aged 18-29 years with Graves' hyperthyroidism.

The chain employs TRBV6-5 and TRBJ2-7; the D gene is possibly TRBD1 (5 bases). The CDR3 totals 16 residues. Germline V gene data show CDR1 as MNHEY and CDR2 as SVGAGI. Deletions cut 4 bases from V and 0 bases from J, with 16 bases between. CDR3 amino acids: CASSLNLDTISYEQYF. The DNA of the CDR3 is TGTGCCAGCAGTTTAAACCTGGACACTATCTCCTACGAGCAGTACTTC.

This sequence joins TRBV10-3 and TRBJ1-1; possibly TRBD1 for D (5 bases). The CDR3 has 14 residues. CDR1 ENHRY and CDR2 SYGVKD come from the germline V gene. The V end lost 10 bases, the J end lost 1 base, and 16 bases lay between the germline ends. The CDR3 sequence is CASTPGMGNTEAFF. The CDR3 DNA reads as TGTGCCAGCACCCCAGGGATGGGGAACACTGAAGCTTTCTTT.

The chain uses TRBV12-3 or TRBV12-4 and TRBJ1-2; 8 bases line up with TRBD1. The length of the CDR3 is 15 residues. J gave up 1 base and V 6 bases, and 7 bases lay outside the gene matches. In nucleotides, the CDR3 is TGTGCCAGCAGCTCCGACAGGGGAATTAACTATGGCTACACCTTC. Protein: CASSSDRGINYGYTF.

The gene calls are TRBV20-1 and TRBJ1-5; D unresolved. Germline V CDR1 and CDR2: DFQATT, SNEGSKA (reference sequence). Trimming stripped 3 bases from V and 4 bases from J, with 10 bases between. The CDR3 is 13 amino acids. The CDR3 loop reads CSASQLPNQPQHF. The CDR3 region has the DNA TGCAGTGCTAGCCAATTGCCTAATCAGCCCCAGCATTTT.

As to this clonotype: One junction end does not reproduce the germline sequence, and a read error may be involved. The gene calls are TRBV24-1 and TRBJ2-7, with TRBD1 matching over 7 bases. The CDR3 has 14 residues. Per the germline V gene, CDR1 is KGHDR and CDR2 is SFDVKD. As DNA, the CDR3 is TGTGCCACCAGTGATTCGGACAGGACCTACGAGCAGCACTTC. It specifies CATSDSDRTYEQHF.

The chain combines TRBV21-1 with TRBJ2-5; the table gives TRBD2 as D, unverified against the DNA. The J call may be incorrect, as the DNA end agrees better with TRBJ2-4. TRBV21-1 is listed as a pseudogene. The CDR3 is 15 amino acids. For the CDR3, the DNA is TGTGCCAGCAGCACTAGCGGGAGGGCCTCAAACATTCAGTACTTC. Protein product: CASSTSGRASNIQYF.

As regards this clonotype: Since no conserved phenylalanine or tryptophan closes the CDR3, a read error is the likely cause. This chain connects TRBV7-2 to TRBJ1-5, with 10 bases fitting TRBD1. The CDR3 has 15 residues. Germline-derived CDR1 and CDR2 are SGHTA and FQGNSA. V was pared by 2 bases and J by 6 bases, with 4 bases of the junction left unmatched. The CDR3 reads CASSLSGTGVQPQHS. CDR3 sequence (DNA): TGTGCCAGCAGCTTATCCGGGACAGGGGTTCAGCCCCAGCATTCT.

The genes are TRBV29-1 and TRBJ2-7, with 10 positions matching TRBD1. The trim removed 4 bases at V and 4 bases at J, leaving 10 bases unmatched. CDR3 size: 15 residues. Germline assignment: CDR1 SQVTM and CDR2 ANQGSEA. CDR3 nucleotides: TGCAGCGTTGCACCCCGGGACAGGGGATTTTACGAGCAGTACTTC. Translation gives CSVAPRDRGFYEQYF.

A few counts support this clonotype. The chain carries TRBV7-3 and TRBJ2-5; D is unresolved. The CDR3 totals 14 residues. The V gene's germline CDR1 is SGHTA and CDR2 FQGTGA. V was clipped by 5 bases and J by 5 bases, with 15 bases between them. Written as DNA, the CDR3 is TGTGCCAGCAGCCCGTCTTGGGTATGGGAGACCCAGTACTTC. Its translation is CASSPSWVWETQYF.

As regards this clonotype: In this CDR3 the conserved last residue, phenylalanine or tryptophan, is missing, so a read error is likely. The limits of the CDR3 on the DNA are not certain, so only TCRdb's listed CDR3 is given. The genes are TRBV15 and TRBJ1-4. Germline CDR1 LNHNV, CDR2 YYDKDF (reference sequence). The CDR3 contains 9 residues when both ends are counted. This chain's CDR3 is CATSRDRAR.

This clonotype was seen only once. The chain has TRBV10-3 and TRBJ1-2; D might be TRBD1 (5 bases). Looked up from germline, CDR1 is ENHRY and CDR2 is SYGVKD. CDR3 length: 17 residues. V was shortened by 0 bases and J by 6 bases, with 20 bases between the two germline ends. The CDR3 is CAISESLAGGQTDGYTF. For the CDR3, the DNA is TGTGCCATCAGTGAGTCTCTAGCGGGAGGGCAGACAGATGGCTACACCTTC.

This clonotype has just a few counts. This sequence joins TRBV12-3 or TRBV12-4 and TRBJ1-1; D ambiguous. Trimming took off 5 bases at V and 2 bases at J, with 12 bases between the two ends. The CDR3 is 14 residues long. CDR3: CASSDKRGNTEAFF. Here the CDR3 DNA reads TGTGCCAGCAGTGACAAACGGGGAAACACTGAAGCTTTCTTT.

This clonotype was observed at least ten times. The chain uses TRBV19 and TRBJ1-6, with D possibly TRBD1 on 5 matching bases. Germline values: CDR1 LNHDA, CDR2 SQIVND (reference sequence). V shed 3 bases and J shed 8 bases, with 14 bases lying between them. The CDR3 runs to 15 residues. The CDR3 sequence is CASSMDTGTYSPLHF. CDR3 DNA: TGTGCCAGTAGTATGGATACAGGAACGTATTCACCCCTCCACTTT.

The V and J genes are TRBV2 and TRBJ1-5, with 7 bases aligning to TRBD1. Trimming took 5 bases from V and 4 from J; bases not matched to a gene: 11. This CDR3 region has 16 residues. The germline gives CDR1 SNHLY, CDR2 FYNNEI. The CDR3 spells CASSRGAGGINQPQHF. In DNA form, the CDR3 reads TGTGCCAGCAGTCGGGGGGCAGGGGGTATAAATCAGCCCCAGCATTTT. Combining the CDR3 with reference TRBV2 and TRBJ1-5 gives the whole variable domain EPEVTQTPSHQVTQMGQEVILRCVPISNHLYFYWYRQILGQKVEFLVSFYNNEISEKSEIFDDQFSVERPDGSNFTLKIRSTKLEDSAMYFCASSRGAGGINQPQHFGDGTRLSIL.

The CDR3 here is CASSPNVGDTEAFF. In nucleotides, the CDR3 is TGTGCCAGTAGTCCTAACGTAGGGGACACTGAAGCTTTCTTT. The chain links TRBV19 to TRBJ1-1, with D possibly TRBD1 on 5 matching bases. The CDR3 has 14 residues. The V gene lost 5 bases and the J gene lost 3 bases, with 13 bases spanning the gap. CDR1 is LNHDA, CDR2 SQIVND, per germline (reference sequence).

The V call is TRBV25-1, the J call TRBJ1-3, with D possibly being TRBD1 (6 bases). Germline V gives CDR1 MGHDK, CDR2 SYGVNS. The CDR3 is 14 residues long. The germline V and J ends were trimmed by 1 base and 4 bases, with 8 bases remaining between them. CDR3 bases: TGTGCCAGCAGTGAATGGACAGACGGAAACACCATATATTTT. As protein: CASSEWTDGNTIYF.

The chain has TRBV15 and TRBJ1-1, with D unclear. Germline-derived CDR1 and CDR2 are LNHNV and YYDKDF (reference sequence). This CDR3 contains 15 residues. V dropped 0 bases and J dropped 6 bases, with 14 bases sitting between them. CDR3 bases: TGTGCCACCAGCAGAGATGTCCTGGTGAGCCCTGAAGCTTTCTTT. Amino acid sequence: CATSRDVLVSPEAFF.

The gene calls are TRBV7-9 and TRBJ1-6; 8 nucleotides agree with TRBD1. The trim removed 5 bases at V and 12 bases at J, leaving 9 bases unmatched. The CDR3 extends over 14 amino acids. Germline lookup yields CDR1 SEHNR and CDR2 FQNEAQ (reference sequence). CDR3 bases: TGTGCCAGCAGCGACCGGACAGGGACCGAACCCCTCCACTTT. Translating gives CASSDRTGTEPLHF.